What follows are 5 T cell receptor beta chains derived from one specimen sequenced in a study of cytomegalovirus exposure and HLA in healthy donors (dated by TCRdb to 2016 to 2017). Libraries were built with the immunoSEQ multiplex PCR assay. For the multiplex PCR, a mixture combining 60 forward primers for TCR Vbeta segments and 13 reverse primers for TCR Jbeta segments was used. TCRdb's version of the immuneACCESS table is confined to in-frame rearrangements and falls short of the full clone set. An unresolved V gene accounts for under half of the shortfall where checked; the remainder is of unknown origin. The sample includes about 93,000 clones, with around four fifths observed a single time. 3.3% of the sample goes to the ten largest clones. The specimen was PBMCs. The origin of the receptors is a woman in her thirties or forties in good health and CMV-seronegative.

The rearrangement links TRBV27 to TRBJ1-5, with TRBD1 identical over 7 bases. V dropped 5 bases and J dropped 5; count of bases not matched to a gene: 6. The CDR3 is 14 amino acids. Germline-derived CDR1 and CDR2 are MNHEY and SMNVEV (reference sequence). Here the CDR3 DNA reads TGTGCCAGCAGTCCTGCGACAGGGTATCAGCCCCAGCATTTT. Encoded protein: CASSPATGYQPQHF.

This clone came up once. This chain uses TRBV20-1 with TRBJ1-2; weak D call: TRBD1 (6 bases). Per the germline V gene, CDR1 is DFQATT and CDR2 is SNEGSKA (reference sequence). The CDR3 runs 10 residues. Trimming removed 3 bases from V and 8 bases from J, with 7 bases in between. In nucleotides, the CDR3 is TGCAGTGCTAGCCAGGGGGGCTACACCTTC. Translation gives CSASQGGYTF.

V and J are TRBV5-6 and TRBJ2-3; possible D gene TRBD1, 5 bases. Germline loops: CDR1 SGHDT, CDR2 YYEEEE. The V and J ends lost 3 bases and 1 base respectively, with 12 bases between them. This CDR3 has 15 amino acids. The DNA for the CDR3 is TGTGCCAGCAGCTCCGACAGTCGCCGCACAGATACGCAGTATTTT. This gives the protein CASSSDSRRTDTQYF.

This chain uses TRBV12-2 with TRBJ1-1; no check of the table's D call, TRBD1, against the DNA was made. TRBV12-2 is deemed a pseudogene. The CDR3 extends over 14 amino acids. The CDR3 nucleotides are TGTGCAAGTCGCTTATCACATCTGAACACTGAAGCTTTCTTT. It yields the protein CASRLSHLNTEAFF.

This chain joins TRBV19 and TRBJ2-5, with 8 bases that match TRBD1. CDR1 is LNHDA, CDR2 SQIVND, per germline (reference sequence). Trimming removed 5 bases from V and 2 bases from J; junction bases left unmatched: 4. This CDR3 is built from 14 residues. The CDR3: CASSGRQGQETQYF. The CDR3 nucleotides are TGTGCCAGTAGTGGGAGACAGGGGCAAGAGACCCAGTACTTC.